The clone carrying this TCR beta chain was seen ten or more times. The antigen is undetermined. This record comes from a study of T cells in Graves' hyperthyroidism and ophthalmopathy. Study findings and constraints: The majority of expanded thyroid clonotypes above 0.001 also appeared in blood.

Template material for amplifying TCR beta CDR3 regions consisted of RNA transcripts. HTBI primers were used for first-round RT-PCR of the TCR CDR3. TCRdb independently ran MiXCR on the multiplex PCR reads; one entry per CDR3 protein. The sample holds hundreds of thousands of distinct CDR3 sequences, approximately 15% seen once. This CDR3 region has 12 residues. The germline V gene has CDR1 LGHDT and CDR2 YNNKEL (reference sequence). The germline V and J ends were trimmed by 1 base and 9 bases, with 7 bases remaining between them. Thyroid ultrasound and orbital computed tomography, with clinical symptoms and serum thyroxine and TRAb, informed diagnoses.

V usage is TRBV3-1 and J usage is TRBJ2-1; D unresolved. Sequencing was done on a sample of blood. The TCR sequence derives from a woman between 25 and 40 years old with Graves' hyperthyroidism that later progressed to Graves' ophthalmopathy. CDR3 residues: CASSQVKGEQFF. The CDR3, as DNA: TGTGCCAGCAGCCAAGTTAAAGGTGAGCAGTTCTTC.